A single sample gave rise to the 6 T cell receptor beta chains below, sequenced in a study of vaccination and CD4 T cells after COVID-19. Their antigen targets remain unknown. The treatment: approximately nine-day PBMC culture with coronavirus spike peptide pools or control peptides (ViraFEST assay). CD4+ T cells that came from the unexposed donor were collected before the COVID-19 pandemic (2011-2018). The Oncomine TCR Beta short-read assay was applied to DNA of cultured CD4+ T cells. TCRdb analysed the PCR reads with MiXCR anew, one entry per CDR3 protein. The table lists about 7,200 distinct CDR3 sequences, around 31% of them singletons. Sequencing was done on a sample of CD4+ T cells from blood, cultured in vitro. The receptors were sampled from a human donor in good health.

The rearrangement links TRBV6-2 or TRBV6-3 to TRBJ1-1, with 8 bases identical to TRBD1. Trimming removed 5 bases from V and 3 bases from J; junction bases left unmatched: 11. The CDR3 totals 16 residues. CDR1 is MNHEY and CDR2 is SVGEGT in the germline V gene. Written as DNA, the CDR3 is TGTGCCAGCAGTCTTACCTCGACAGGGGTTGACACTGAAGCTTTCTTT. Its protein product is CASSLTSTGVDTEAFF.

V and J are TRBV19 and TRBJ2-7; 7 bases map to TRBD1. The CDR3 runs to 12 residues. V lost 1 base and J lost 6; bases outside the gene matches: 0. From germline, CDR1 is LNHDA and CDR2 SQIVND (reference sequence). In DNA form, the CDR3 reads TGTGCCAGTAGTATAGGACAGGGCGAGCAGTACTTC. Translation: CASSIGQGEQYF.

The gene calls are TRBV6-1 and TRBJ1-5, with no clear D. The CDR3 runs to 14 residues. Per germline, CDR1 MNHNS and CDR2 SASEGT. Trimming shortened V by 8 bases and J by 0 bases, and 11 bases separated the two germline ends. The CDR3 loop reads CASDRRNSNQPQHF. The CDR3 region has the DNA TGTGCCAGCGACCGCCGAAATAGCAATCAGCCCCAGCATTTT.

This chain links TRBV9 with TRBJ1-1; weak D call: TRBD1 (6 bases). Germline V gene data show CDR1 as SGDLS and CDR2 as YYNGEE. V was pared by 0 bases and J by 8 bases, with 11 bases between. The CDR3 has 13 amino acids. The CDR3 DNA is TGTGCCAGCAGCGTAGGGACAGAAGGAGAAGCTTTCTTT. Translating gives CASSVGTEGEAFF.

The V call is TRBV4-1, the J call TRBJ1-1; D call uncertain. V gave up 0 bases and J gave up 11 bases, with 13 bases separating them. CDR1 and CDR2 from the germline V gene are MGHRA and YSYEKL. This CDR3 is 13 amino acids long. CDR3 nucleotides: TGCGCCAGCAGCCAAGACATGGCGGTTTGGGCTTTCTTT. Its protein product is CASSQDMAVWAFF.

The chain has TRBV20-1 and TRBJ2-5; the D gene could be TRBD1 or TRBD2 (5 bases each). V was shortened by 5 bases and J by 5 bases, with 15 bases between the two germline ends. CDR1 DFQATT and CDR2 SNEGSKA come from the germline V gene (reference sequence). CDR3 length: 13 amino acids. DNA for the CDR3: TGCAGTGCTCCTCCGGGGCTTTGGGAGACCCAGTACTTC. This gives the protein CSAPPGLWETQYF.